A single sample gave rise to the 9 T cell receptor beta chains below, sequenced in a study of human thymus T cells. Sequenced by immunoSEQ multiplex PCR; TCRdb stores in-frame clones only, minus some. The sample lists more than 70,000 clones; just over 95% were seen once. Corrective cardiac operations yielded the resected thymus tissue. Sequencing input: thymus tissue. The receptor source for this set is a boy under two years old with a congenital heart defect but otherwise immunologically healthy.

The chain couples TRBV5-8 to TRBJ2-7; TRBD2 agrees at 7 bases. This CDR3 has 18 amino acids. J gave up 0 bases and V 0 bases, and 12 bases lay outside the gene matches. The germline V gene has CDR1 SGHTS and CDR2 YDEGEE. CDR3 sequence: CASSLVSAEGGSSYEQYF. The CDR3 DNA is TGTGCCAGCAGCTTGGTGTCAGCTGAGGGCGGGAGCTCCTACGAGCAGTACTTC.

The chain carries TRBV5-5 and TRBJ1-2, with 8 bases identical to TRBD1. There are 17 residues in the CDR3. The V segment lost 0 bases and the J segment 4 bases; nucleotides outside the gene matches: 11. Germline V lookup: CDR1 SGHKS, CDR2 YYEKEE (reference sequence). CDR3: CASSLDRTGRSLYGYTF. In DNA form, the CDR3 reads TGTGCCAGCAGCTTGGATCGGACAGGGAGGTCCCTCTATGGCTACACCTTC.

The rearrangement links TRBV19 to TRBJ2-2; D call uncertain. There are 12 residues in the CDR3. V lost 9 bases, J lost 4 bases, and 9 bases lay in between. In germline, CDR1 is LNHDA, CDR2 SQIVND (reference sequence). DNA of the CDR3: TGTGCCAGCCAGGATGGCACCGGGGAGCTGTTTTTT. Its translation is CASQDGTGELFF.

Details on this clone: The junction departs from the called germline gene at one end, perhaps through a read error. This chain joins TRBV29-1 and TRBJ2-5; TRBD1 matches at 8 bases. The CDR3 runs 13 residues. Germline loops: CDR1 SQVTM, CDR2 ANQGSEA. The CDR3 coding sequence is TGCAGCGTGGAAGACAGGGGCATGGAGACCCAGTACTTC. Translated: CSVEDRGMETQYF.

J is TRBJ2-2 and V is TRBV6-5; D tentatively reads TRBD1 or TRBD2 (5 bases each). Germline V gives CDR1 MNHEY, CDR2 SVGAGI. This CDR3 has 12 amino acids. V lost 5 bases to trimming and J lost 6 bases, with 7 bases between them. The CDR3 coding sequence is TGTGCCAGCAGTCGAGGGGCCGGGGAGCTGTTTTTT. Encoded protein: CASSRGAGELFF.

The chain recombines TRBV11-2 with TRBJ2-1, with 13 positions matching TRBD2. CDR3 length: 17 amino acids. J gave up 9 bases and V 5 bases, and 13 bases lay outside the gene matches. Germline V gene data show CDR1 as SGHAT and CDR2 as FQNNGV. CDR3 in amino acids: CASSLSSTSGRVSEQFF. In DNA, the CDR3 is TGTGCCAGCAGCCTAAGTTCCACTAGCGGGAGGGTTAGTGAGCAGTTCTTC.

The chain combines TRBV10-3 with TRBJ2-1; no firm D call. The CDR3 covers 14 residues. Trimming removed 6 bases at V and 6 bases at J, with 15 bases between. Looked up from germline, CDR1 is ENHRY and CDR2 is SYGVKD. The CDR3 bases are TGTGCCATCAGGAAGAACGGAGCACTCAATGAGCAGTTCTTC. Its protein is CAIRKNGALNEQFF.

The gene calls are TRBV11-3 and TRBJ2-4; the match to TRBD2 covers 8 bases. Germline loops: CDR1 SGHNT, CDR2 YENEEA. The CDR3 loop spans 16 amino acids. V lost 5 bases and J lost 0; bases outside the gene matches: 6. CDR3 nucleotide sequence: TGTGCCAGCAGCCCGCGGGGGGCCGTAGCCAAAAACATTCAGTACTTC. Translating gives CASSPRGAVAKNIQYF.

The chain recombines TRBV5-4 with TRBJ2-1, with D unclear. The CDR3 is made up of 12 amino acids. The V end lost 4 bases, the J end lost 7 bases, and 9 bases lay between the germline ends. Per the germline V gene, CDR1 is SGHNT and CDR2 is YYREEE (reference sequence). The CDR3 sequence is CASSPSPNEQFF. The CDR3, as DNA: TGTGCCAGCAGCCCCAGCCCTAATGAGCAGTTCTTC.